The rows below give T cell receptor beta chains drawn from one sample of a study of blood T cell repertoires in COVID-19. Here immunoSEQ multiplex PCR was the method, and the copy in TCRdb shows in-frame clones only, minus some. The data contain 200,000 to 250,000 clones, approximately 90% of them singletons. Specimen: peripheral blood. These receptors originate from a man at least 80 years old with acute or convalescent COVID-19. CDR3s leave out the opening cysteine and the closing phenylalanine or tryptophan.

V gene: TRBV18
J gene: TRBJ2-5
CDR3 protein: ASSPLPGGQETQY

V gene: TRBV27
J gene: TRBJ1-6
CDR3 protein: ASSLNASPLH

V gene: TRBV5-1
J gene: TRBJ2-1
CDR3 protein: ASSPGLADRNSYNEQF

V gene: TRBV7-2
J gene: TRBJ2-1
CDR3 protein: ASSPGGGGRSYNEQF

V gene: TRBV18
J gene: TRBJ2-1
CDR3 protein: ASSPDRDYEQF

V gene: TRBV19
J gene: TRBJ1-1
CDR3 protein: ASKKDPLQGMVGRNTEAF

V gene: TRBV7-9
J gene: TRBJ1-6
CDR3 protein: ASSPRTDSYNSPLH

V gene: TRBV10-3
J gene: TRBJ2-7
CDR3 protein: AISGSGTDLYEQY

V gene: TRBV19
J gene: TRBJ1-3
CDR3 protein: ASSIFSPGRYRVGSGNTIY

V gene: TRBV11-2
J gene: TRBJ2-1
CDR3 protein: ASSLVNVVLKEYNEQF

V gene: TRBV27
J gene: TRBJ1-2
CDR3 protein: ASRQVMTGRGYT

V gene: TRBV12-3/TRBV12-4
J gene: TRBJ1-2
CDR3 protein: ASSLPPGPYT

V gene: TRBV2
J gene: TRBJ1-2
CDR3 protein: ASKPGQQYGYT

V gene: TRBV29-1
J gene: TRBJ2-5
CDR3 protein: SGIPGQGRETQY

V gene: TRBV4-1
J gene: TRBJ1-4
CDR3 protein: ASSQEVGRGAERLF

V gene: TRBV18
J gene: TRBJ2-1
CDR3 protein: ASSPLPGGPQNEQF

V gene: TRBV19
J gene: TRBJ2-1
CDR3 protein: ASSVLAGGPSDEQF

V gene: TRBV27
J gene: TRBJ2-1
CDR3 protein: ASSPAAGGYNEQF

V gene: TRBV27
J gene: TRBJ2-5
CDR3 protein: ASSLRGETQY

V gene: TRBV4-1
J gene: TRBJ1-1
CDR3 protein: ASSQVGGLPTEAF

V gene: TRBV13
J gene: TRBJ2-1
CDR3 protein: ASSPPWGLAGVPEQF

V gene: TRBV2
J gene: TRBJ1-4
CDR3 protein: ASREGLANEKLF

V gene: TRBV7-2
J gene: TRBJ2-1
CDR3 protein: ASSWTSGAINEQF

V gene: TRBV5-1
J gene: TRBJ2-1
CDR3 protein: ASSLDRANEQF

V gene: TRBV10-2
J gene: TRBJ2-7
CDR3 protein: ASSYEKQGSEQY

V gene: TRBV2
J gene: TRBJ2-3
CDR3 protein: ASSGWLAGGSTDTQY

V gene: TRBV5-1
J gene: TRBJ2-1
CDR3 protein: ASRPGLESSYNEQF

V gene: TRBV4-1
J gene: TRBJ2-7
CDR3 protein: ASSQIPGQGPYEQY

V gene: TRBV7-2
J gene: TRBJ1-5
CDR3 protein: ASSLDRAQPQH